The rows below give T cell receptor beta chains drawn from one sample of a study of T cell changes during pregnancy in multiple sclerosis. The repertoire was sequenced with immunoSEQ multiplex PCR; TCRdb's copy has only in-frame clones and lacks some. The profile covers 30,000 or so clones, with around 93% appearing a single time and 0.43% taken by the ten largest. The specimen was CD4+ T cells from peripheral blood mononuclear cells, collected after pregnancy. The receptors were gathered from a female donor with multiple sclerosis, enrolled in a pregnancy study. Each CDR3 is given with its conserved first and last residue. Each record gives: D gene, clone size, J gene, V gene, CDR3 DNA, CDR3 protein. D genes are given only for firm matches. Only part of the rows carry a size: once, few, many, or a class if the clone is expanded.

d_call: TRBD1; clone_size: once; j_call: TRBJ2-5; v_call: TRBV19; cdr3_nt: TGTGCCAGTAGTTCGGGACAGGGCGGGGCGGGAGAGACCCAGTACTTC; cdr3_aa: CASSSGQGGAGETQYF
d_call: .; clone_size: .; j_call: TRBJ2-3; v_call: TRBV9; cdr3_nt: TGTGCCAGCAGCGTAGGTTATAGGACGGGGGGCTATACGCAGTATTTT; cdr3_aa: CASSVGYRTGGYTQYF
d_call: .; clone_size: .; j_call: TRBJ1-4; v_call: TRBV27; cdr3_nt: TGTGCCAGCAGCTACCGCGGGGACTCCGGTGCTACTAATGAAAAACTGTTTTTT; cdr3_aa: CASSYRGDSGATNEKLFF
d_call: .; clone_size: .; j_call: TRBJ2-7; v_call: TRBV5-1; cdr3_nt: TGCGCCAGCAGCTCCTCCCGGGACAACGAGCAGTACTTC; cdr3_aa: CASSSSRDNEQYF
d_call: TRBD2; clone_size: .; j_call: TRBJ2-7; v_call: TRBV19; cdr3_nt: TGTGCCAGTAGTGACCGAGCGGGAGCCACCTACGAGCAGTACTTC; cdr3_aa: CASSDRAGATYEQYF
d_call: .; clone_size: .; j_call: TRBJ2-2; v_call: TRBV7-2; cdr3_nt: TGTGCCAGCATCGAACAGGGCGGGGGACCCGGGGAGCTGTTTTTT; cdr3_aa: CASIEQGGGPGELFF
d_call: .; clone_size: .; j_call: TRBJ1-3; v_call: TRBV30; cdr3_nt: TGTGCCTGGAGTGGGCAGGGGTCTGGAAACACCATATATTTT; cdr3_aa: CAWSGQGSGNTIYF
d_call: TRBD1; clone_size: .; j_call: TRBJ2-5; v_call: TRBV7-7; cdr3_nt: TGTGCCAGCAGCGCGGGACAGGATCAAGAGACCCAGTACTTC; cdr3_aa: CASSAGQDQETQYF
d_call: .; clone_size: .; j_call: TRBJ1-1; v_call: TRBV6-6; cdr3_nt: TGTGCCAGCAGGGCGGGTAACACTGAAGCTTTCTTT; cdr3_aa: CASRAGNTEAFF
d_call: TRBD1; clone_size: .; j_call: TRBJ1-2; v_call: TRBV4-3; cdr3_nt: TGCGCCAGCAGCCAGATACAGGGGGCTCAGTATGGCTACACCTTC; cdr3_aa: CASSQIQGAQYGYTF
d_call: .; clone_size: once; j_call: TRBJ1-2; v_call: TRBV19; cdr3_nt: TGTGCCAGCCGGAGGAAGAACTATGGCTACACCTTC; cdr3_aa: CASRRKNYGYTF
d_call: .; clone_size: once; j_call: TRBJ1-4; v_call: TRBV29-1; cdr3_nt: TGCAGCGTTGAAAGTAAGGAGAGTGAAAAACTGTTTTTT; cdr3_aa: CSVESKESEKLFF
d_call: .; clone_size: once; j_call: TRBJ1-1; v_call: TRBV5-1; cdr3_nt: TGCGCCAGCAGCGCCGACAGGTCCTTGAACACTGAAGCTTTCTTT; cdr3_aa: CASSADRSLNTEAFF
d_call: .; clone_size: .; j_call: TRBJ1-5; v_call: TRBV5-6; cdr3_nt: TGTGCCAGCAGCTCGATGTCAGGATCGACCCAGCATTTT; cdr3_aa: CASSSMSGSTQHF
d_call: .; clone_size: .; j_call: TRBJ2-5; v_call: TRBV18; cdr3_nt: TGTGCCAGCTCACCCCGACAGGAGACCCAGTACTTC; cdr3_aa: CASSPRQETQYF
d_call: .; clone_size: .; j_call: TRBJ2-3; v_call: TRBV9; cdr3_nt: TGTGCCAGCAGCGTAATCGCAGATACGCAGTATTTT; cdr3_aa: CASSVIADTQYF